The 9 T cell receptor beta chains given below trace back to one sample, sequenced in a study of T cell responses to AZD1222 COVID-19 vaccine. Using immunoSEQ multiplex PCR, the repertoire was profiled, and TCRdb retains in-frame clones only, with some absent. The table shows approximately 150,000 clones, with roughly nine tenths occurring only once. This material consisted of peripheral blood, taken 28 days after the second AZD1222 dose. The source of these receptors is an adult who received the AZD1222 COVID-19 vaccine.

The chain links TRBV6-6 to TRBJ2-7, with TRBD2 matching over 8 bases. Germline values: CDR1 MNHNY, CDR2 SVGAGI (reference sequence). The CDR3 runs to 16 residues. The trim removed 6 bases at V and 2 bases at J, leaving 12 bases unmatched. CDR3 coding DNA: TGTGCCAGCAGCACCGCCGGGGGGGTGTCGACCTACGAGCAGTACTTC. Its protein product is CASSTAGGVSTYEQYF.

V is TRBV7-9 and J is TRBJ2-7, with 8 bases matching TRBD1. CDR3 length: 14 residues. Germline loops: CDR1 SEHNR, CDR2 FQNEAQ (reference sequence). J gave up 0 bases and V 4 bases, and 2 bases lay outside the gene matches. The CDR3 DNA is TGTGCCAGCAGCTCGACAGGGGCCTCCTACGAGCAGTACTTC. It encodes CASSSTGASYEQYF.

As regards this clone: The junction and the germline gene differ at one end; a read error may be behind it. The rearrangement links TRBV7-7 to TRBJ2-1; TRBD1 is a possible D gene (5 bases). Germline V CDR1 and CDR2: SSHAT, FNYEAQ (reference sequence). CDR3 length: 15 residues. The CDR3 region is CASSLGRGAYNEQFF. The CDR3, as DNA: TGTGCTAGCAGCTTAGGTAGGGGCGCCTACAATGAGCAGTTCTTC.

The rearrangement links TRBV7-8 to TRBJ1-5; D might be TRBD1 (6 bases). With 1 base removed from V and 6 bases from J, the gap between germline ends came to 10 bases. Per the germline V gene, CDR1 is SGHVS and CDR2 is FQNEAQ. The CDR3 spans 14 residues. This chain's CDR3 is CASSLVRGGQPQHF. The CDR3 nucleotides are TGTGCCAGCAGCTTAGTGAGGGGGGGTCAGCCCCAGCATTTT.

Worth noting for this clone: Its ends do not fully match the called genes, so a read error is possible. The V call is TRBV2, the J call TRBJ2-7; 7 bases line up with TRBD1. This CDR3 region has 13 residues. Germline V CDR1 and CDR2: SNHLY, FYNNEI. This CDR3 reads CASSEGTDYEQYF. DNA for the CDR3: TGTGCCAGCAGCGAAGGGACAGATTACGAGCAGTACTTC.

The table lists this clone with a count of one. V and J are TRBV24-1 and TRBJ2-5; 7 bases are shared with TRBD2. The V segment lost 3 bases and the J segment 1 base; nucleotides outside the gene matches: 7. This CDR3 is built from 16 residues. Germline CDR1 and CDR2: KGHDR and SFDVKD. The CDR3 coding sequence is TGTGCCACCAGTGATGCCGGGGGGAACACCCAAGAGACCCAGTACTTC. This sequence encodes CATSDAGGNTQETQYF.

V and J are TRBV7-2 and TRBJ1-2; D is uncertain. CDR3 size: 14 residues. Trimming cost V 1 base and J 2 bases, with 8 bases left between them. Germline V gene sequence: CDR1 SGHTA, CDR2 FQGNSA. The CDR3 sequence is CASSLVTANYGYTF. The CDR3 nucleotides are TGTGCCAGCAGCTTAGTCACGGCAAACTATGGCTACACCTTC.

This clone was seen a handful of times. The chain couples TRBV7-6 to TRBJ1-4; D possibly corresponds to TRBD1 (6 bases). V was clipped by 2 bases and J by 8 bases, with 12 bases between them. Germline CDR1 is SGHVS and CDR2 is FNYEAQ. This CDR3 comprises 14 residues. The CDR3 DNA follows: TGTGCCAGCAGCTTAAAGGCAGGGGACGAAAAACTGTTTTTT. It specifies CASSLKAGDEKLFF.

The chain joins TRBV5-4 to TRBJ2-5; 9 nucleotides match TRBD2. CDR3 length: 14 amino acids. Germline V gene data show CDR1 as SGHNT and CDR2 as YYREEE (reference sequence). J gave up 5 bases and V 4 bases, and 6 bases lay outside the gene matches. CDR3 in amino acids: CASSTAGGRETQYF. DNA for the CDR3: TGTGCCAGCAGCACAGCGGGGGGCAGGGAGACCCAGTACTTC.